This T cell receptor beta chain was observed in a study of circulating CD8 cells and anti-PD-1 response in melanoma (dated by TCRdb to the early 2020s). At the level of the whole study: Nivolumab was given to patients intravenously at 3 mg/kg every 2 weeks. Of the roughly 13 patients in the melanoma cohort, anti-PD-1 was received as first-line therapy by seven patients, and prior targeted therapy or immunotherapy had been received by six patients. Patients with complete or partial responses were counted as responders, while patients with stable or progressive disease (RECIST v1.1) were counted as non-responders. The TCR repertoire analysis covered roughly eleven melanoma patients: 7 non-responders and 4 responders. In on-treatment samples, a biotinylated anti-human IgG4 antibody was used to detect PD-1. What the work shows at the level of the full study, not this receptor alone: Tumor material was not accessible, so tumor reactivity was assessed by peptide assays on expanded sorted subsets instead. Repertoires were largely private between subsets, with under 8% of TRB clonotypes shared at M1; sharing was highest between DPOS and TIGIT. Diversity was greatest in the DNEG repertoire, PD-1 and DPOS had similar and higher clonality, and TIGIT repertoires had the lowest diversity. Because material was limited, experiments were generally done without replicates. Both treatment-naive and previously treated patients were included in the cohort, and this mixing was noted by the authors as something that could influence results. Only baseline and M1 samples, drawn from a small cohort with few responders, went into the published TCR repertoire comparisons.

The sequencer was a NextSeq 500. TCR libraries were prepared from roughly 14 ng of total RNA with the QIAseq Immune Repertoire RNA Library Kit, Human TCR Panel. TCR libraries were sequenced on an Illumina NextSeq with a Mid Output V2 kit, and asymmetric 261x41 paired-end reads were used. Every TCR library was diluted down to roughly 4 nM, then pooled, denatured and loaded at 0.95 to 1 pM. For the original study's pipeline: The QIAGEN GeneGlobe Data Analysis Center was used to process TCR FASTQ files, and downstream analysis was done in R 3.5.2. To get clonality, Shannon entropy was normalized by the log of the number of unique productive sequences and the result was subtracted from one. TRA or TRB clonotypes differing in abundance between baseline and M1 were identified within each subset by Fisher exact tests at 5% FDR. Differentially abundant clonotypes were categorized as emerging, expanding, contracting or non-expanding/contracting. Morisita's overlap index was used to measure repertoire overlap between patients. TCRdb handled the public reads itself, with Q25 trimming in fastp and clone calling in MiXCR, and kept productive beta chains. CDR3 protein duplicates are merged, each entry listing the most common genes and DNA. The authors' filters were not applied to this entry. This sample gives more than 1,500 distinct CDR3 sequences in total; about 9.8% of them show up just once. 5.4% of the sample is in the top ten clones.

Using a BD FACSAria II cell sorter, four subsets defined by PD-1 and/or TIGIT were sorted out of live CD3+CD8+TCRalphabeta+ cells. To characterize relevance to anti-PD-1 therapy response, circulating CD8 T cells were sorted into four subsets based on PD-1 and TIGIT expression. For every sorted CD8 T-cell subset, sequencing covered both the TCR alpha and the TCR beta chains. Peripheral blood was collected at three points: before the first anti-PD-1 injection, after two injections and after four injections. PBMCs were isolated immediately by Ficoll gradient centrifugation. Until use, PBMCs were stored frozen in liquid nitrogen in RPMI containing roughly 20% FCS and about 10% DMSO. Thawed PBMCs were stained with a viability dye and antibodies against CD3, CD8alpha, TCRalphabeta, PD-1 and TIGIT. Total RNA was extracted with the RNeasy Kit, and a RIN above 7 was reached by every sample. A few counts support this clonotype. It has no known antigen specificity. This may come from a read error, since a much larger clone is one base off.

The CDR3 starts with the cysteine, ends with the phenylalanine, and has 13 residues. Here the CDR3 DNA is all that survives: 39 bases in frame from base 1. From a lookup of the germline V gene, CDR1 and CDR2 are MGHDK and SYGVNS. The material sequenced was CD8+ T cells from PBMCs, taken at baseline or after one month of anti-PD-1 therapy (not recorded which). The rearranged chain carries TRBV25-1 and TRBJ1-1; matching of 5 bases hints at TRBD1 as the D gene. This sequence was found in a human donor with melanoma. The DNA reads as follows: TGTGCCAGCAGTGAATTGCTAGGGGCTGAAGCTTCCTTT. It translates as CASSELLGAEASF.